This T cell receptor beta chain came from a study of cytomegalovirus exposure and HLA in healthy donors. Germline loops: CDR1 PRHDT, CDR2 FYEKMQ (reference sequence). Trimming removed 4 bases from V and 12 bases from J; junction bases left unmatched: 15. The CDR3 runs 15 residues. The PCR contained 60 Vbeta and 13 Jbeta primers. Assay: immunoSEQ multiplex PCR; the TCRdb copy retains only in-frame clones and omits some. This repertoire shows some 160,000 clones, over 75% found once; its top ten account for approximately 2.4%. Turning to this clone: The antigen is not known.

Study-wide points: Data from an earlier analysis indicated that most TCR beta V segments were productive either about 90% or about 30% of the time. Looking again later, the authors saw that most CMV-associated TCR beta chains seemed HLA-restricted.

The V and J genes are TRBV13 and TRBJ2-4; TRBD1 aligns across 7 bases. This TCR derives from a male donor in good health and CMV-seronegative. Sequenced: PBMCs. CDR3 protein: CASSSAGTAMPSQYF. The DNA for the CDR3 is TGTGCCAGCAGCTCAGCCGGGACAGCGATGCCCAGTCAGTACTTC.